The clone carrying this TCR beta chain was counted a single time. The table came from immunoSEQ multiplex PCR; TCRdb's copy has only in-frame clones and leaves some out. The profile shows about 1.1 million clones, approximately 75% of them singletons. The sample originates from a study of shared clonotypes between healthy human individuals. The germline V gene encodes CDR1 SGHAT and CDR2 FQNNGV. The CDR3 is made up of 13 amino acids. The V gene end was trimmed by 1 base and the J gene end by 6 bases; junction bases not matched to a gene: 0. The source is a man between 18 and 29 years old in good health. Some clones in this sample may be carry-over from other donors' samples. The sample consisted of memory CD4+ T cells from PBMCs. Subset indicated: CD45RA-negative fraction. The chain combines TRBV11-2 with TRBJ2-7, with 10 nucleotides matching TRBD1. CDR3 nucleotide sequence: TGTGCCAGCAGCTTAGGGACAGGGGGCGAGCAGTACTTC. It specifies CASSLGTGGEQYF.